The source of this T cell receptor (beta chain) is a study of T cells in localized non-small cell lung cancer. This table comes from immunoSEQ multiplex PCR, and its TCRdb copy is limited to in-frame clones, with some not included. The sample comprises about 59,000 clones, around nine tenths of which are singletons, and about 20% rests with the top ten. The CDR3 loop spans 16 amino acids. With V trimmed by 4 bases and J by 5 bases, 9 bases remained unmatched. The germline gives CDR1 MNHNS, CDR2 SASEGT. On this clone itself: Its antigen is undetermined.

Study-wide results and caveats: Density of T cells in blood, when higher, went with longer overall survival.

The receptor comes from a man between 35 and 75 years old with stage I squamous cell lung carcinoma. The starting material was peripheral blood, obtained before any cancer treatment. The chain couples TRBV6-1 to TRBJ2-3, with 10 bases that match TRBD2. DNA for the CDR3: TGTGCCAGCAGTGTCGGACTAGCGGCTGGTCGAGATACGCAGTATTTT. Amino acid sequence: CASSVGLAAGRDTQYF.